The clone carrying this T cell receptor (beta chain) was observed once. The data are from a study of OX40 agonist ivuxolimab in advanced cancers. Study context: Over 30% of patients had received prior checkpoint inhibitor therapy.

The protocol was immunoSEQ multiplex PCR, while the TCRdb copy is restricted to in-frame clones and leaves out a portion. The sample records more than 35,000 clones, about 85% being singletons. Germline CDR1 MNHNS, CDR2 SASEGT. V lost 3 bases and J 1 base, leaving 16 bases between the germline ends. This CDR3 has 17 residues. The source material was CD4+ or CD8+ T cells sorted from blood, sampled in a trial of the OX40 agonist ivuxolimab. This receptor was identified in an adult with an advanced solid tumor such as melanoma, head and neck, liver or kidney cancer. V and J are TRBV6-1 and TRBJ2-4; the D gene is possibly TRBD2 (5 bases). CDR3 coding DNA: TGTGCCAGCAGTGAGTCAGGAGGTCTCCAGGCCAAAAACATTCAGTACTTC. It codes for CASSESGGLQAKNIQYF.